This T cell receptor (beta chain) originates from a study of T cells after somatic rescue of genetic block. The method was immunoSEQ multiplex PCR; TCRdb's version includes in-frame clones alone and lacks a portion of them. Here the sample spans about 52,000 clones, roughly 96% being singletons. The CDR3 extends over 16 amino acids. The germline CDR1 and CDR2 sequences are MNHNY and SVGAGI (reference sequence). Trimming removed 6 bases at V and 4 bases at J, with 18 bases between. Sequenced material: peripheral blood mononuclear cells (PBMCs). This rearrangement joins TRBV6-6 to TRBJ2-2; D may match TRBD1 or TRBD2 (5 bases each). The receptor was derived from a child in the first two years of life. The CDR3 DNA reads TGTGCCAGCAGCCACCGCGGTGGGGGAATCACCGGGGAGCTGTTTTTT. Translated: CASSHRGGGITGELFF.